This T cell receptor beta chain was recovered during a study of prognosis after radiotherapy for stage I lung cancer. By sample fraction, this clonotype is medium-sized. Two-round multiplex PCR amplified TCR beta CDR3 from genomic DNA. The first PCR round targeted every TRBV and TRBJ gene with specific primers. One entry per CDR3 protein results from TCRdb running MiXCR on the multiplex PCR reads. The sample records about 12,000 distinct CDR3 sequences, 35% being singletons. Germline V gives CDR1 LNHDA, CDR2 SQIVND (reference sequence). CDR3 length equals 14 residues. V was clipped by 5 bases and J by 1 base, with 9 bases between them.

The chain joins TRBV19 to TRBJ1-3, with a weak D call TRBD1 (5 bases). This clonotype originated in a donor over 45 with non-small cell lung cancer. Material: PBMCs, obtained before or after stereotactic body radiation therapy (not recorded which). This CDR3 is CASSSWGSGNTIYF. DNA of the CDR3: TGTGCCAGTAGTTCGTGGGGGTCTGGAAACACCATATATTTT.